The text below deals with one T cell receptor beta chain. With 60 Vbeta and 13 Jbeta primers, the PCR was carried out. The assay was immunoSEQ multiplex PCR, and TCRdb's table has in-frame clones only and misses some. The sample shows approximately 90,000 clones, around four fifths of them seen only once. The V and J ends lost 6 bases and 0 bases respectively, with 11 bases between them. The CDR3 sequence is 15 residues long. In germline, CDR1 is SGHAT, CDR2 FQNNGV. The data derive from a study of cytomegalovirus exposure and HLA in healthy donors. V gene TRBV11-2 combines with J gene TRBJ2-2; weak D call: TRBD2 (6 bases). This TCR was recovered from a male donor in good health and CMV-seronegative. Sequenced input: PBMCs. This CDR3 reads CASRSGSSNTGELFF. The CDR3 DNA is TGTGCCAGCAGAAGCGGGTCCTCGAACACCGGGGAGCTGTTTTTT.